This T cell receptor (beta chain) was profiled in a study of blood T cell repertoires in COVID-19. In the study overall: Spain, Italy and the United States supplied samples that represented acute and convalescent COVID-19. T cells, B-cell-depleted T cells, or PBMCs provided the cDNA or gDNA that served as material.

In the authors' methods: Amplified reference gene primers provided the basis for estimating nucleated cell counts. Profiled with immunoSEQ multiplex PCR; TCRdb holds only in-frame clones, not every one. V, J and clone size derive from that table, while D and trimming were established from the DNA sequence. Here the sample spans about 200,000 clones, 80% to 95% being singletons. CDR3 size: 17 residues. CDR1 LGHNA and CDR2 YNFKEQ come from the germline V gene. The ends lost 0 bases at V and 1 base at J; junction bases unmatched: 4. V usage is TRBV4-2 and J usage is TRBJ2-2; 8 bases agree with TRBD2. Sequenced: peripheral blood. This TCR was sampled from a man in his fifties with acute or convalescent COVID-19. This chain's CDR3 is CASSQEWGLGNTGELFF. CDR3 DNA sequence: TGTGCCAGCAGCCAAGAGTGGGGACTAGGGAACACCGGGGAGCTGTTTTTT.